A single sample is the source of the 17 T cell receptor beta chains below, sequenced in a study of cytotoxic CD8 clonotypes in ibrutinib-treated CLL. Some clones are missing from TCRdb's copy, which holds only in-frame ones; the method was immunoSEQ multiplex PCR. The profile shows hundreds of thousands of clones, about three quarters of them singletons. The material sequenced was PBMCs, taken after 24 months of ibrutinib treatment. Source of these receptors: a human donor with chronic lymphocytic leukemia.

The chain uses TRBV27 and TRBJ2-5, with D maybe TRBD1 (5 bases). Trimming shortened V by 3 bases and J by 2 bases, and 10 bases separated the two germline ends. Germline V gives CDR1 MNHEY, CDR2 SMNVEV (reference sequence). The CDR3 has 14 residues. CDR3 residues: CASSLAGSQETQYF. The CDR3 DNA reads TGTGCCAGCAGTTTGGCAGGGTCGCAAGAGACCCAGTACTTC.

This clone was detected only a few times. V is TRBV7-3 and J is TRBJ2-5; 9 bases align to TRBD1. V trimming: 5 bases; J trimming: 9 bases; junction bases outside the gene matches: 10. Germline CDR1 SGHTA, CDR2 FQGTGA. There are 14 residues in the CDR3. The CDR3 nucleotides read TGTGCCAGCAGCCCGGGACAGGGTCCGGGGGCCCAGTACTTC. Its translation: CASSPGQGPGAQYF.

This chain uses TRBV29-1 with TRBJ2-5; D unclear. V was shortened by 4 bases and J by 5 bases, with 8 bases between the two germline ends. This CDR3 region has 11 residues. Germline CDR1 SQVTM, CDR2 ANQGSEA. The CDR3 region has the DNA TGCAGCGTTGTTACCGGGGAGACCCAGTACTTC. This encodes CSVVTGETQYF.

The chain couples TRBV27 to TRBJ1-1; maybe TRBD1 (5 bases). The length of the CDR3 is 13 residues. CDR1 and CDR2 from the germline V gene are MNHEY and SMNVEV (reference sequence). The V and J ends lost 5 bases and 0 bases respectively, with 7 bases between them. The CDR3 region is CASSGGLNTEAFF. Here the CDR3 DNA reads TGTGCCAGCAGTGGGGGATTGAACACTGAAGCTTTCTTT.

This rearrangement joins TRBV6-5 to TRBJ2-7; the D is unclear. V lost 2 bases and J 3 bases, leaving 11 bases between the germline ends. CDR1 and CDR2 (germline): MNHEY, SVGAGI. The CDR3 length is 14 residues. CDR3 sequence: CASSYRPADYEQYF. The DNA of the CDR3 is TGTGCCAGCAGTTACCGGCCGGCCGACTACGAGCAGTACTTC.

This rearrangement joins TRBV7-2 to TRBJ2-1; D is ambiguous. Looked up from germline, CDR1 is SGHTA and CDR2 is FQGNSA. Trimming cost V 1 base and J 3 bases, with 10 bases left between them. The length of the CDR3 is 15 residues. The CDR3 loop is CASSLGRSVYNEQFF. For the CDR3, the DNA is TGTGCCAGCAGCTTAGGGCGGAGCGTCTACAATGAGCAGTTCTTC.

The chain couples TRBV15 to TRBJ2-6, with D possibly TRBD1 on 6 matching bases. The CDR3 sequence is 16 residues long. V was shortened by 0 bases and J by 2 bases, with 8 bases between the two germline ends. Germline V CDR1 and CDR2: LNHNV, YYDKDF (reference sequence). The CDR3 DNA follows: TGTGCCACCAGCAGAGATCCAGGGGCTGGGGCCAACGTCCTGACTTTC. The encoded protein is CATSRDPGAGANVLTF.

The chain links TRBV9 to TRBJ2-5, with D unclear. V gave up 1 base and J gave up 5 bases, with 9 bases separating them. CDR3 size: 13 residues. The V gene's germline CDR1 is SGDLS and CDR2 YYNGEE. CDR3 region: CASSVSSMETQYF. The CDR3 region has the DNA TGTGCCAGCAGCGTATCCTCGATGGAGACCCAGTACTTC.

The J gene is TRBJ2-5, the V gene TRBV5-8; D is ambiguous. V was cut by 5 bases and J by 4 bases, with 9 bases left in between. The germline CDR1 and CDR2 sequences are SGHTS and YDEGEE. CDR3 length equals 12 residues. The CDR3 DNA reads TGTGCCAGCAGAATCAGACGAGAGACCCAGTACTTC. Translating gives CASRIRRETQYF.

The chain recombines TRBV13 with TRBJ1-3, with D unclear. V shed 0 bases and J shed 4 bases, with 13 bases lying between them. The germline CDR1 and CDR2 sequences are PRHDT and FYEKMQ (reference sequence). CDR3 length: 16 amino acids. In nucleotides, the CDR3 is TGTGCCAGCAGCTTAGGCGTCATCCCGGGAGGAAACACCATATATTTT. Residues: CASSLGVIPGGNTIYF.

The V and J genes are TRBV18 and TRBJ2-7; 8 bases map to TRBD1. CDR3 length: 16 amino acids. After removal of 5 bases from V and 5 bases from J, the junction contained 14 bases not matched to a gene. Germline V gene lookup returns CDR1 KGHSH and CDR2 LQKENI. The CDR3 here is CASSTGSGTGEDEQYF. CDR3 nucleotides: TGTGCCAGCTCAACCGGGTCCGGGACAGGAGAGGACGAGCAGTACTTC.

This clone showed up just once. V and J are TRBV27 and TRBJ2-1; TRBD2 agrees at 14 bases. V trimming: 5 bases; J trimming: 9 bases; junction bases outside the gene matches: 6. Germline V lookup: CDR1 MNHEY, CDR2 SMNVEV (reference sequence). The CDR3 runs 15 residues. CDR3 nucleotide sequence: TGTGCCAGCAGTGCCGGGACTAGCGGGAGAGCTGAGCAGTTCTTC. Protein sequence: CASSAGTSGRAEQFF.

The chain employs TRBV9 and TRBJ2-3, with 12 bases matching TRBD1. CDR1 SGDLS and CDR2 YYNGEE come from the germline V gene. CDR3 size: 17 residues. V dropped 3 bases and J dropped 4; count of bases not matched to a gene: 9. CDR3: CASSALAGTGGSDTQYF. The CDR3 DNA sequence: TGTGCCAGCAGCGCATTAGCCGGGACAGGGGGCTCAGATACGCAGTATTTT.

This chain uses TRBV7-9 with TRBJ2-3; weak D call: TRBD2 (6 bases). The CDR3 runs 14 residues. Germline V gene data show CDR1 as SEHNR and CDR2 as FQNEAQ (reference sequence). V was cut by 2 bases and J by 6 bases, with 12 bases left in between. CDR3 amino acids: CASSLTGVRDTQYF. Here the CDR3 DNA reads TGTGCCAGCAGCTTAACGGGGGTCAGGGATACGCAGTATTTT.

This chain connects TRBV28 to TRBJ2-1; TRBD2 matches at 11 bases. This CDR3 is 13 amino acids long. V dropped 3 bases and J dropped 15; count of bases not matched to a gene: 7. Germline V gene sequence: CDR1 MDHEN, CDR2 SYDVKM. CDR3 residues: CASSFGTSGGVFF. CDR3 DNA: TGTGCCAGCAGTTTCGGGACTAGCGGAGGGGTGTTCTTC.

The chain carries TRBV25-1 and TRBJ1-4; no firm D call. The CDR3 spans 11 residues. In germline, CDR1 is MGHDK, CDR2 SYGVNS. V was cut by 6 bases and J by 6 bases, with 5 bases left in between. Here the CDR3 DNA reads TGTGCCAGCAGCCCCTATGAAAAACTGTTTTTT. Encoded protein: CASSPYEKLFF.

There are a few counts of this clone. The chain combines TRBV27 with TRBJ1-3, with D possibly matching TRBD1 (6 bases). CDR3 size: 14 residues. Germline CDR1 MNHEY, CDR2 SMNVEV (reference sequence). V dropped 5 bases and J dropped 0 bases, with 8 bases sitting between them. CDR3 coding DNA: TGTGCCAGCAGTCAGACAGGCTCTGGAAACACCATATATTTT. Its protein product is CASSQTGSGNTIYF.